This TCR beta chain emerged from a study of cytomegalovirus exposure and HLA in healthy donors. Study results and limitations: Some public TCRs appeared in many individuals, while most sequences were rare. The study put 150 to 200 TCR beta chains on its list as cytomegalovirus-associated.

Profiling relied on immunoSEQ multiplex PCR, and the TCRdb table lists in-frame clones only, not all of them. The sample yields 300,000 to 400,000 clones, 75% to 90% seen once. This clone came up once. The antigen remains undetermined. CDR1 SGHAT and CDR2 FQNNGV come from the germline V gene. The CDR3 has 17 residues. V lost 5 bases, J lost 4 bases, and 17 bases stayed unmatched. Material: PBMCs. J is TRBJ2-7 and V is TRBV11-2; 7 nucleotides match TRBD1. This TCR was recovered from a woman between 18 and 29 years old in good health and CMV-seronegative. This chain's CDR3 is CASSKVVWQGDLYEQYF. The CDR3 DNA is TGTGCCAGCAGCAAAGTGGTCTGGCAGGGGGACCTGTACGAGCAGTACTTC.